Sequencing of this TCR beta chain was carried out in a study of metastatic and nonmetastatic thyroid tumors. On the study more broadly: Peripheral blood and tumor or nodule samples from malignant and benign thyroid patients were compared.

Details on this clone: What it binds is unknown.

General study results and limits: When malignant thyroid tumors were compared with benign nodules, TCR beta diversity was reportedly significantly higher in the malignant tumors. This held in both blood and tumor samples.

Patients were all untreated before their thyroid surgery. Authors' data handling: A classifier of distant metastasis in papillary thyroid cancer was built from CDR3 differences (across clinicopathological groups). TCRdb re-called the PCR reads via MiXCR. What appears here as the V and J calls and clone size reflects TCRdb's work, not the paper's. The table records about 8,400 clones, approximately 33% of them present only once. This TCR derives from a female donor with papillary thyroid cancer or a benign thyroid nodule (not recorded which). Some clones in this sample may be carry-over from other donors' samples. The sequenced sample was tumor tissue.

CDR3 protein: CSATNSAGELFF. The CDR3 nucleotides are TGCAGTGCTACGAATAGCGCCGGGGAGCTGTTTTTT. This rearrangement joins TRBV20-1 to TRBJ2-2, with D perhaps TRBD2 (5 bases). CDR3 length: 12 amino acids. The V end lost 4 bases, the J end lost 6 bases, and 9 bases lay between the germline ends. CDR1 and CDR2 (germline): DFQATT, SNEGSKA (reference sequence).